Detailed here is one T cell receptor beta chain. Its antigen remains unidentified. Primed by a sample-barcoded 5' primer and a J-beta primer mix, a second PCR proceeded for about 7 to 12 cycles. From the 5' RACE reads, TCRdb called clonotypes with MiXCR, one entry per CDR3 protein. The top ten clones hold 30% to 45% of a sample with 660,000 or so distinct CDR3 sequences, approximately 59% of them seen once. The data derive from a study of blood T cells in healthy people across ages. Study-level findings and limits: When set beside aged donors, long-lived donors presented more naive CD4+ cells and higher diversity.

The CDR3 length is 17 residues. The germline V gene encodes CDR1 MNHEY and CDR2 SVGEGT. V lost 2 bases and J lost 4, with 18 bases in between. What was sequenced was blood. The V call is TRBV6-2 or TRBV6-3, the J call TRBJ2-1; tentative D call: TRBD1 (6 bases). This TCR was recovered from a man in his fifties or sixties in good health. In DNA, the CDR3 is TGTGCCAGCAGTTACACCAGGGTGGGGGCGACATACAATGAGCAGTTCTTC. This sequence encodes CASSYTRVGATYNEQFF.